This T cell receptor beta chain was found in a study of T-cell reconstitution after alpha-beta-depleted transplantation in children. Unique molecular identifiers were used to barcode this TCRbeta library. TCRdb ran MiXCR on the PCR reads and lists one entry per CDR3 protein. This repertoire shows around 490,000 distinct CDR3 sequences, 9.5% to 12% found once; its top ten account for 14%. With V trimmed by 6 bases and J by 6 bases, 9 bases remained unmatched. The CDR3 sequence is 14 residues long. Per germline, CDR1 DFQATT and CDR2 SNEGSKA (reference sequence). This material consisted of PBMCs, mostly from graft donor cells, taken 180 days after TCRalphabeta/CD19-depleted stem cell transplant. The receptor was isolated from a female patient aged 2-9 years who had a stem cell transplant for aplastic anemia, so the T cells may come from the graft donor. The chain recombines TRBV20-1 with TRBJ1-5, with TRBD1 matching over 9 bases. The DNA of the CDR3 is TGCAGTGCGAGGACAGGGGTGAATCGTCAGCCCCAGCATTTT. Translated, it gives CSARTGVNRQPQHF.